This TCR beta chain originates from a study of blood T cells in healthy people across ages. Study findings and constraints: Roughly linear declines in TCR beta diversity per million T cells occurred with age.

V was shortened by 7 bases and J by 0 bases, with 6 bases between the two germline ends. This CDR3 region has 12 residues. A second PCR, run for roughly 7 to 12 cycles, used a sample-barcoded 5' primer plus a J-beta primer mix. TCRdb re-analysed the 5' RACE reads in MiXCR, keeping a single row per CDR3 protein. The repertoire consists of some 1,000,000 distinct CDR3 sequences, with almost 25% occurring once and the leading ten covering less than 0.75%. Comment on this clonotype: What it binds is not known.

Total RNA was isolated from each sample in quantities of at least 6 micrograms. These sequences were also reported in another study, on T cells of mothers and their children.

Sequenced material: blood. The sequence was collected from a girl aged 2 to 10 in good health. V is TRBV12-3 or TRBV12-4 and J is TRBJ1-2; no clear D gene. The CDR3 region has the DNA TGTGCCAGCACCAAACCTAACTATGGCTACACCTTC. Amino acids: CASTKPNYGYTF.